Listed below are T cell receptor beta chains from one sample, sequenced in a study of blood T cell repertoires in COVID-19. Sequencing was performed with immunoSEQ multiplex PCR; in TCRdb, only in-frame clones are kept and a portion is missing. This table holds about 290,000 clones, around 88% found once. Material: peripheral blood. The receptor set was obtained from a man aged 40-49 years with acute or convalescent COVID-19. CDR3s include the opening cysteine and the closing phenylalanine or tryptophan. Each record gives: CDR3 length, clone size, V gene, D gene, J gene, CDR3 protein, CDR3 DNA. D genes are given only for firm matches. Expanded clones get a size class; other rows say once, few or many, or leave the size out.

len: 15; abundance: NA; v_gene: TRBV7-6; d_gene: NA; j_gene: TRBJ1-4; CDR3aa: CASSLGGQTNEKLFF; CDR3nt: TGTGCCAGCAGCTTAGGAGGGCAGACTAATGAAAAACTGTTTTTT
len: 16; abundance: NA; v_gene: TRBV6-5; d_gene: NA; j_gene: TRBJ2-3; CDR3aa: CASSYSEGANTDTQYF; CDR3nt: TGTGCCAGCAGTTACTCGGAAGGGGCTAACACAGATACGCAGTATTTT
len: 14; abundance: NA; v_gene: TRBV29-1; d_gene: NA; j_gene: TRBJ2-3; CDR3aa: CSVVGRGRTDTQYF; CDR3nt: TGCAGCGTTGTGGGCAGGGGTCGCACAGATACGCAGTATTTT
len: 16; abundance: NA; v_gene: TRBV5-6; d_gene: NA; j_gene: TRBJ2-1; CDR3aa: CASSLADTPPYNEQFF; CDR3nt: TGTGCCAGCAGCTTGGCGGACACACCACCCTACAATGAGCAGTTCTTC
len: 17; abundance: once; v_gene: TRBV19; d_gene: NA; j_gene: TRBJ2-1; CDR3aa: CASSIDQEGSSYNEQFF; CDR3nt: TGTGCCAGTAGTATAGATCAAGAGGGCAGCTCCTACAATGAGCAGTTCTTC
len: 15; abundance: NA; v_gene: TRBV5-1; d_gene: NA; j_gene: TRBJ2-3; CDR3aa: CASSLPGSSPTAQYF; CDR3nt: TGCGCCAGCAGCTTACCGGGTTCATCCCCAACCGCGCAGTATTTT
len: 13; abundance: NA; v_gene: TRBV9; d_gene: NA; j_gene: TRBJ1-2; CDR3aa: CASRPDSLGGYTF; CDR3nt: TGTGCCAGCAGACCGGACAGTTTAGGAGGCTACACCTTC
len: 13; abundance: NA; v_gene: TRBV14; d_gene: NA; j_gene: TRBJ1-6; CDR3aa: CASSFNSESPLHF; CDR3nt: TGTGCCAGCAGCTTCAACAGTGAATCACCCCTCCACTTT
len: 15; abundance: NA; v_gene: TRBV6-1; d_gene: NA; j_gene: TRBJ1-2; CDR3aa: CASSEGRGGWSGYTF; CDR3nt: TGTGCCAGCAGTGAAGGAAGGGGGGGCTGGAGTGGCTACACCTTC
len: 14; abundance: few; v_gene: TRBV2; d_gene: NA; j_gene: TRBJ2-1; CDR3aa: CASSDLLQGNEQFF; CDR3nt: TGTGCCAGCAGTGACCTACTTCAGGGGAATGAGCAGTTCTTC
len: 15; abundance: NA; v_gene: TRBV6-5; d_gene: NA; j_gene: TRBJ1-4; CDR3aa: CASSSAGRRSEKLFF; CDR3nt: TGTGCCAGCAGTTCCGCAGGGAGGAGGAGTGAAAAACTGTTTTTT
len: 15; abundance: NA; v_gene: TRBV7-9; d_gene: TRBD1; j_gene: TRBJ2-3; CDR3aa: CASSPRTGGTDTQYF; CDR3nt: TGTGCCAGCAGCCCACGGACAGGGGGAACAGATACGCAGTATTTT
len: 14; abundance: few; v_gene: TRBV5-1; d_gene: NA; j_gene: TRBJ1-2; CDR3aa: CASSPGGYGYGYTF; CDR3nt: TGCGCCAGCAGCCCGGGTGGTTACGGCTATGGCTACACCTTC
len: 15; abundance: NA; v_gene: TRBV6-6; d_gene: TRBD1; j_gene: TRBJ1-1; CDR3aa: CASSYSRQGVPEAFF; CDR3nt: TGTGCCAGCAGTTACTCGAGACAGGGGGTTCCGGAAGCTTTCTTT
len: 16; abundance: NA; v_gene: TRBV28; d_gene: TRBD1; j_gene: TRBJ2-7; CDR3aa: CASSVIRGQGTYEQYF; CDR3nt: TGTGCCAGCAGTGTTATAAGGGGACAGGGAACCTACGAGCAGTACTTC
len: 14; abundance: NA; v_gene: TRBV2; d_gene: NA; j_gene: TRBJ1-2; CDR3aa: CASTLNLEYYGYTF; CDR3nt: TGTGCCAGCACCCTGAACCTAGAGTACTATGGCTACACCTTC
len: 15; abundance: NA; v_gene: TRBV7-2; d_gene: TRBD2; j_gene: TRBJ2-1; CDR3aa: CASSLNSGGPNERFF; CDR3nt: TGTGCCAGCAGCTTAAACAGCGGGGGGCCAAATGAGAGGTTCTTC
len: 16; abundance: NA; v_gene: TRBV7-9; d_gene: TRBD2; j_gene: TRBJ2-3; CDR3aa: CASSSRTSGSTDTQYF; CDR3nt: TGTGCCAGCAGCTCTCGGACTAGCGGGTCCACAGATACGCAGTATTTT
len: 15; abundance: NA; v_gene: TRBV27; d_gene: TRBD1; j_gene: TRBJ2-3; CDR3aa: CASSFWDRVTDTQYF; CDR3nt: TGTGCCAGCAGTTTTTGGGACAGGGTAACAGATACGCAGTATTTT
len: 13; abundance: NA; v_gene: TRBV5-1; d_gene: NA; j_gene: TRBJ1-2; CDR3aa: CASSIGWNYGYTF; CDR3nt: TGCGCCAGCAGCATCGGGTGGAACTATGGCTACACCTTC
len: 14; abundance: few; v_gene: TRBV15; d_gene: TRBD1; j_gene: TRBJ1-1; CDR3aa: CATSRDRAGTEAFF; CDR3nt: TGTGCCACGTCCCGGGACAGGGCCGGCACTGAAGCTTTCTTT
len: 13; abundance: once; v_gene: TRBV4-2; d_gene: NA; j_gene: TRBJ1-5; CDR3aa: CASSPQGDQPQHF; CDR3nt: TGTGCCAGCAGCCCCCAGGGCGATCAGCCCCAGCATTTT
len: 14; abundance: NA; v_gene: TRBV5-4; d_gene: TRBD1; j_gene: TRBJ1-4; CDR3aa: CASSRGQDYEKLFF; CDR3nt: TGTGCCAGCAGTAGAGGACAGGACTATGAAAAACTGTTTTTT
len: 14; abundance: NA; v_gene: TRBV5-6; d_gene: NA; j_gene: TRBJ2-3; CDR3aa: CASSLVAPGDTQYF; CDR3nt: TGTGCCAGCAGCTTGGTGGCACCCGGGGATACGCAGTATTTT
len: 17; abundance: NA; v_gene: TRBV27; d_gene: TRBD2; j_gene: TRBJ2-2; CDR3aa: CASSIASGNQRTGELFF; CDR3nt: TGTGCCAGCAGTATCGCTAGCGGCAACCAAAGGACCGGGGAGCTGTTTTTT
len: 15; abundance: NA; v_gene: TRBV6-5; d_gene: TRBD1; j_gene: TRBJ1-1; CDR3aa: CASSYSGTANTEAFF; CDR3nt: TGTGCCAGCAGTTACTCCGGGACAGCTAACACTGAAGCTTTCTTT
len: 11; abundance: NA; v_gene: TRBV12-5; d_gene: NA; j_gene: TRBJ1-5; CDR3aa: CASGVNQPQHF; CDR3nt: TGTGCTAGTGGCGTAAATCAGCCCCAGCATTTT
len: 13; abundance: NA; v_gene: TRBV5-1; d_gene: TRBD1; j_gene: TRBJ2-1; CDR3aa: CASSTYRGGEQFF; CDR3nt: TGCGCCAGCAGCACCTACAGGGGTGGTGAGCAGTTCTTC
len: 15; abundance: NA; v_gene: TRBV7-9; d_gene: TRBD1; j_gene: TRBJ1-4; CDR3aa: CASSTRQGTNEKLFF; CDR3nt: TGTGCCAGCAGCACGAGACAGGGGACTAATGAAAAACTGTTTTTT
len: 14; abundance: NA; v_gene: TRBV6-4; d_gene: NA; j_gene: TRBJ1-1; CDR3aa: CASSDSNRATEAFF; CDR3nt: TGTGCCAGCAGTGACTCGAACAGGGCCACTGAAGCTTTCTTT
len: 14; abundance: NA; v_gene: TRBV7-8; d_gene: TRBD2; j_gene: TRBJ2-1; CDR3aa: CASLPTSAVGEQFF; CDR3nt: TGTGCCAGCCTCCCGACTAGCGCGGTGGGGGAGCAGTTCTTC
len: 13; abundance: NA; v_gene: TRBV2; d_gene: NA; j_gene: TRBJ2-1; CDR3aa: CASTGTPSGEQFF; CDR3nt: TGTGCCAGCACCGGGACTCCGAGCGGGGAGCAGTTCTTC
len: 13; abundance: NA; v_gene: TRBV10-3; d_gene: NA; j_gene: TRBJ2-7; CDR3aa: CASSTGDYYEQYF; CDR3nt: TGTGCCAGCTCGACAGGGGACTACTACGAGCAGTACTTC
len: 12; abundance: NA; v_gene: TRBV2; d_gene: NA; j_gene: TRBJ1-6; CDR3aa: CASTITRSPLHF; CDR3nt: TGTGCCAGCACCATCACAAGATCACCCCTCCACTTT
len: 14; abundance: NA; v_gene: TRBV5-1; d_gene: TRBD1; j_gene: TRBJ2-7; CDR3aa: CASSQGQLSGEQYF; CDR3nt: TGCGCCAGCAGCCAGGGACAGTTATCTGGAGAGCAGTACTTC
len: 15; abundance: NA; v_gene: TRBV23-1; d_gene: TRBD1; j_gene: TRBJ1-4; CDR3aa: CASSQSDRDHEKLFF; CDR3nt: TGCGCCAGCAGTCAATCGGACAGGGATCATGAAAAACTGTTTTTT
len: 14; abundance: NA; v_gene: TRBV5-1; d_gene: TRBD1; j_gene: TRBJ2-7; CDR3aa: CASSLGQGSYEQYF; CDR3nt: TGCGCCAGCAGCTTGGGACAGGGATCCTACGAGCAGTACTTC
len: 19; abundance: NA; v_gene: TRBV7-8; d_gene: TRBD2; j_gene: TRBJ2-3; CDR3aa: CASSLIRLAGGLGTDTQYF; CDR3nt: TGTGCCAGCAGCTTAATAAGACTAGCGGGGGGGCTGGGCACAGATACGCAGTATTTT
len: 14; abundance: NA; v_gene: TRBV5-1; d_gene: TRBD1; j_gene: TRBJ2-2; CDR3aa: CASSWDSNTGELFF; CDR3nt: TGCGCCAGCAGCTGGGACAGCAACACCGGGGAGCTGTTTTTT
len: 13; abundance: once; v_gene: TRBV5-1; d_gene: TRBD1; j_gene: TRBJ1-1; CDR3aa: CASSRTGDTEAFF; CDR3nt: TGCGCCAGCAGCAGGACAGGGGACACTGAAGCTTTCTTT
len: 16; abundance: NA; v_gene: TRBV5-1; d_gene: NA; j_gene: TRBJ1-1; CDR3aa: CASSLGHRAWNTEAFF; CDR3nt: TGCGCCAGCAGCTTGGGCCACAGGGCTTGGAACACTGAAGCTTTCTTT
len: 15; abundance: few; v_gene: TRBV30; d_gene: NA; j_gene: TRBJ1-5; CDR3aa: CAWSSGDYSNQPQHF; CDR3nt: TGTGCCTGGAGTTCAGGGGACTATAGCAATCAGCCCCAGCATTTT
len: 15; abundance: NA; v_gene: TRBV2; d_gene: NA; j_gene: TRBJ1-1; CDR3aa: CASRDSGRLPLGAFF; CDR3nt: TGTGCCAGCAGGGACAGTGGGAGACTTCCCCTGGGTGCTTTCTTT
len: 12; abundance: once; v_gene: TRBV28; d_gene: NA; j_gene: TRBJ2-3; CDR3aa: CASFSQGDTQYF; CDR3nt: TGTGCCAGCTTCTCTCAGGGGGATACGCAGTATTTT
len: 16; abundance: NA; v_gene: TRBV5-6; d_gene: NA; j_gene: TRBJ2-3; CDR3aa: CASSIQGQTITDTQYF; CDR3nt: TGTGCCAGCAGTATCCAGGGCCAGACCATCACAGATACGCAGTATTTT
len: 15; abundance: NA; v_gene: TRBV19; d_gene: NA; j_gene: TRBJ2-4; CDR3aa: CASSMVGQGQNIQYF; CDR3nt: TGTGCCAGTAGTATGGTGGGGCAGGGTCAAAACATTCAGTACTTC
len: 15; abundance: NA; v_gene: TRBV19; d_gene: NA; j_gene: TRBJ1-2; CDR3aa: CASRVRAGRDYGYTF; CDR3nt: TGTGCCAGTAGAGTGAGGGCGGGGAGGGACTATGGCTACACCTTC
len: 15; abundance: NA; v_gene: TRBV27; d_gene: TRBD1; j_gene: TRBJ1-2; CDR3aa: CASSLKGQGIYGYTF; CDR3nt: TGTGCCAGCAGTTTAAAAGGACAGGGGATTTATGGCTACACCTTC
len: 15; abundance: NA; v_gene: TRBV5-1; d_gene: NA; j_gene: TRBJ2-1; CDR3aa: CASSLSSLSYNEQFF; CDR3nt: TGCGCCAGCAGCTTGTCCTCCCTATCCTACAATGAGCAGTTCTTC
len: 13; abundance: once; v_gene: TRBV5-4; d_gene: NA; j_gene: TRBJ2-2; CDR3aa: CASTPVATGELFF; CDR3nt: TGTGCCAGCACCCCTGTAGCCACCGGGGAGCTGTTTTTT
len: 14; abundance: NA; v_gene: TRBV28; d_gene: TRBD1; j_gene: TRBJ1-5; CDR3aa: CASRPGTGDQPQHF; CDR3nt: TGTGCCAGCAGGCCCGGGACAGGAGATCAGCCCCAGCATTTT
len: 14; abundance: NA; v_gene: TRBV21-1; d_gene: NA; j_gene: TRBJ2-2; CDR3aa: CASSARRNTGELFF; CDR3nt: TGTGCCAGCAGCGCCCGTAGGAACACCGGGGAGCTGTTTTTT
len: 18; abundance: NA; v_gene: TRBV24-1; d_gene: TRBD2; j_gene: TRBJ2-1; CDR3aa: CATSDPLSGTSFGNEQFF; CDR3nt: TGTGCCACCAGTGATCCCTTATCCGGGACTAGCTTTGGCAATGAGCAGTTCTTC
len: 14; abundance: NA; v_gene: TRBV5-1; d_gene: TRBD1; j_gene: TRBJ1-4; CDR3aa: CASSTGTGGEKLFF; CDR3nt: TGCGCCAGCAGTACCGGGACAGGAGGTGAAAAACTGTTTTTT
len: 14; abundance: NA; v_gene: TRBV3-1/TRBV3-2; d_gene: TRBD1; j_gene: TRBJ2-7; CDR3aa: CASSHTGQGDEQYF; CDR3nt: TGTGCCAGCAGCCACACCGGACAGGGGGATGAGCAGTACTTC
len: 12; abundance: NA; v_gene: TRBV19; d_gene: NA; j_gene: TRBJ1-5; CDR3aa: CASSERVQPQHF; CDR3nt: TGTGCCAGTAGTGAGAGGGTTCAGCCCCAGCATTTT
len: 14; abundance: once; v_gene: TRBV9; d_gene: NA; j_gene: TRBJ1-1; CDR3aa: CASSVAQGNTEAFF; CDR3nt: TGTGCCAGCAGCGTAGCACAGGGGAACACTGAAGCTTTCTTT
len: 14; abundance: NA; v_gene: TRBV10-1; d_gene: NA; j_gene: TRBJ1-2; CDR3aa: CASSESPGQRPYTF; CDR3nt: TGCGCCAGCAGTGAGTCTCCCGGACAGCGACCCTACACCTTC